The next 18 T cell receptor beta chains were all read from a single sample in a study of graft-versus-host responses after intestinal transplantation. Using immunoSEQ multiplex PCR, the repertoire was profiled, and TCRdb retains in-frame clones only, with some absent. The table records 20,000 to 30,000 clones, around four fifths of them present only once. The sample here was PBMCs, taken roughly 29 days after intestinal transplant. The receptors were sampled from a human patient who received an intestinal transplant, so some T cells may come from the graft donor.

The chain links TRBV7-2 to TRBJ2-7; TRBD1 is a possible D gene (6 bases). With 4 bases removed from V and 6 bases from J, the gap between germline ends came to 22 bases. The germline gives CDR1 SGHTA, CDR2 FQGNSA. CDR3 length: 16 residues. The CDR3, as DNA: TGTGCCAGCAGCTACGCACTAACAGGGAATGGTTTCGAGCAGTACTTC. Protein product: CASSYALTGNGFEQYF. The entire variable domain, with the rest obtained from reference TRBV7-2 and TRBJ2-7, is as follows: GAGVSQSPSNKVTEKGKDVELRCDPISGHTALYWYRQSLGQGLEFLIYFQGNSAPDKSGLPSDRFSAERTGGSVSTLTIQRTQQEDSAVYLCASSYALTGNGFEQYFGPGTRLTVT.

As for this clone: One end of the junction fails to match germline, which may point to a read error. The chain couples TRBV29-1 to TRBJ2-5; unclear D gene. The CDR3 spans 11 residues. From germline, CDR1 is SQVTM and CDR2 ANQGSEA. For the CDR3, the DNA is TGCAGCGTGGAAGAGGTGGAGACCCAGTACTTC. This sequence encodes CSVEEVETQYF.

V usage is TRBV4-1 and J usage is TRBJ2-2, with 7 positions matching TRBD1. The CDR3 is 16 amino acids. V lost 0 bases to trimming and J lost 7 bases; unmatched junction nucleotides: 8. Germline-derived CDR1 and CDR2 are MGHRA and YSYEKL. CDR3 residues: CASSQDTRGRSGELFF. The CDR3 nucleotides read TGCGCCAGCAGCCAAGATACGAGGGGGCGGAGCGGGGAGCTGTTTTTT.

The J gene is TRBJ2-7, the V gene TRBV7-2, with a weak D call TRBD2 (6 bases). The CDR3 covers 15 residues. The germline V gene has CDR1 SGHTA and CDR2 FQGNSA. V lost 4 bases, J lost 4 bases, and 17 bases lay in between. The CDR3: CASSSRRGLKYEQYF. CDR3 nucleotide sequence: TGTGCCAGCAGCTCCCGGAGAGGACTAAAGTACGAGCAGTACTTC.

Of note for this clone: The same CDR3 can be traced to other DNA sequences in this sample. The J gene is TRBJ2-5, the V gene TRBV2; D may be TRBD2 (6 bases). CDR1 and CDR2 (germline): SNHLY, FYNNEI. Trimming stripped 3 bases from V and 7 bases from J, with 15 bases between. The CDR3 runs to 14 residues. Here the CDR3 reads CASSEDTGEGTQYF. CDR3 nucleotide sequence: TGTGCCAGCAGTGAGGATACGGGGGAAGGGACCCAGTACTTC. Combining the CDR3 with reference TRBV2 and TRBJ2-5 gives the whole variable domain EPEVTQTPSHQVTQMGQEVILRCVPISNHLYFYWYRQILGQKVEFLVSFYNNEISEKSEIFDDQFSVERPDGSNFTLKIRSTKLEDSAMYFCASSEDTGEGTQYFGPGTRLLVL.

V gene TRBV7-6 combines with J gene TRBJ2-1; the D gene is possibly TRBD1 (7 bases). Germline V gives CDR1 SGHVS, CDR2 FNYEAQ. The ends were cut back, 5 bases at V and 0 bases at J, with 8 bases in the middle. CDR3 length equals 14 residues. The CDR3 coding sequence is TGTGCCAGCAGCCAGGGGGGCTCCTACAATGAGCAGTTCTTC. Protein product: CASSQGGSYNEQFF.

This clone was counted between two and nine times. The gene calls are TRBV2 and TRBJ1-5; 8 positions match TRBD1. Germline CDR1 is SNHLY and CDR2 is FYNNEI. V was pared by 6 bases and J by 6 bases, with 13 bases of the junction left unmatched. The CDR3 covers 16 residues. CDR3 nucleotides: TGTGCCAGCAGCCAAAGGGAGACAGGGGTAAGTCAGCCCCAGCATTTT. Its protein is CASSQRETGVSQPQHF. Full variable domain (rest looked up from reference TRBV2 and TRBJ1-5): EPEVTQTPSHQVTQMGQEVILRCVPISNHLYFYWYRQILGQKVEFLVSFYNNEISEKSEIFDDQFSVERPDGSNFTLKIRSTKLEDSAMYFCASSQRETGVSQPQHFGDGTRLSIL.

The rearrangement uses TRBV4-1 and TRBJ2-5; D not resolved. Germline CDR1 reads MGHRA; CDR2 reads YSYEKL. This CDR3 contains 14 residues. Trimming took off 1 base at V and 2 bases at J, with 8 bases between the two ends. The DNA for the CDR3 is TGCGCCAGCAGCCAAGTGCATCTACAAGAGACCCAGTACTTC. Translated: CASSQVHLQETQYF.

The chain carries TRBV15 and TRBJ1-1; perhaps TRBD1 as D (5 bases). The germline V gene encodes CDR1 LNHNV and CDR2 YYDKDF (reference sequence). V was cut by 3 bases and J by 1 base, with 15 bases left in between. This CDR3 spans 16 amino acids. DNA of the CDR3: TGTGCCACCAGCAGCACTCCGGGACGGACGAACACTGAAGCTTTCTTT. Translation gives CATSSTPGRTNTEAFF.

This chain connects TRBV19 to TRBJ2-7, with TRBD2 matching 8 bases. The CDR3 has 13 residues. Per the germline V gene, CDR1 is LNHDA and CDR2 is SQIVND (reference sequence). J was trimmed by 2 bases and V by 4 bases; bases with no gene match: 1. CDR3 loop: CASSTGGAYEQYF. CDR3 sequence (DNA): TGTGCCAGTAGTACGGGGGGGGCCTACGAGCAGTACTTC. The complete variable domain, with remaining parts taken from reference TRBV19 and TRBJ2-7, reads DGGITQSPKYLFRKEGQNVTLSCEQNLNHDAMYWYRQDPGQGLRLIYYSQIVNDFQKGDIAEGYSVSREKKESFPLTVTSAQKNPTAFYLCASSTGGAYEQYFGPGTRLTVT.

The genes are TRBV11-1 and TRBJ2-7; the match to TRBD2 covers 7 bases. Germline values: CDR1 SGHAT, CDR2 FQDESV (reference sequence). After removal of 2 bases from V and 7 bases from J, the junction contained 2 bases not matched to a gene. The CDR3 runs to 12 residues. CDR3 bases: TGTGCCAGCAGCTTAATCGGGGGGGAGCAGTACTTC. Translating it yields CASSLIGGEQYF.

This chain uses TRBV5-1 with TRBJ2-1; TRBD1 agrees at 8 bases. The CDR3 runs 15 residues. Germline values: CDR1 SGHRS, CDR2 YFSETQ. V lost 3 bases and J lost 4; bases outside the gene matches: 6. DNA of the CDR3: TGCGCCAGCAGCTCCGGGACAGGTGTATACAATGAGCAGTTCTTC. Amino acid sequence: CASSSGTGVYNEQFF.

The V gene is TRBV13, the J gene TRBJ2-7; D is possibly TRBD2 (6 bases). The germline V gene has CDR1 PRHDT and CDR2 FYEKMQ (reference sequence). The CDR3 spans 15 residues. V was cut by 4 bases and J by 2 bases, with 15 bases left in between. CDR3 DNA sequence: TGTGCCAGCAGCTACAAGACGGGACTCCCCTACGAGCAGTACTTC. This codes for CASSYKTGLPYEQYF.

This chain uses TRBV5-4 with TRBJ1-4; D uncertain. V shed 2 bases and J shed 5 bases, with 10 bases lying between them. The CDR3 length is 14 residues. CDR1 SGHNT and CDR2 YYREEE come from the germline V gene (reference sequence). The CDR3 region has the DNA TGTGCCAGCAGCTTCGAGGCCGGCAATGAAAAACTGTTTTTT. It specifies CASSFEAGNEKLFF.

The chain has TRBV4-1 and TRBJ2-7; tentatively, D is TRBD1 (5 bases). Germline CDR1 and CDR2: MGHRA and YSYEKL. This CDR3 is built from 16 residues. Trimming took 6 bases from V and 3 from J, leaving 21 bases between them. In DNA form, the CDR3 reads TGCGCCAGCAGTCACGCCTCGACAGCGATTGACTACGAGCAGTACTTC. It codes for CASSHASTAIDYEQYF.

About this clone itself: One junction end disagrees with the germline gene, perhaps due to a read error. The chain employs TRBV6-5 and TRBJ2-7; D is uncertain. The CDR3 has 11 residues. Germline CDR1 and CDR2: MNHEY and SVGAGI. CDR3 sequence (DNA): TGTGCCAGCAGTTATAACAGCCAGTTCACCTTC. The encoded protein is CASSYNSQFTF.

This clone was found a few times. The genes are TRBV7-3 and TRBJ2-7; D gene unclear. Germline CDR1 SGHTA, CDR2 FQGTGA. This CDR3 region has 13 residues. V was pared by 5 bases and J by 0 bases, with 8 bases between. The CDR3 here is CASSPTPSYEQYF. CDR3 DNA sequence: TGTGCCAGCAGCCCAACCCCCTCCTACGAGCAGTACTTC.

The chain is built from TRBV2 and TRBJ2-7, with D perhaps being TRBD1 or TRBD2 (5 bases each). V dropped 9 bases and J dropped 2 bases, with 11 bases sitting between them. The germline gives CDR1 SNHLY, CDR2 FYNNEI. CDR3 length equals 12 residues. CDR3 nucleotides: TGTGCCAGTATGGGGGTCGCCTACGAGCAGTACTTC. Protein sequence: CASMGVAYEQYF.